The 22 T cell receptor beta chains given below trace back to one sample, sequenced in a study of T cell repertoires in cytomegalovirus infection. TCRdb recomputed calls from the reads with MiXCR, one row per CDR3 protein. In the table there are 250,000 to 300,000 distinct CDR3 sequences, 20% to 25% of which are singletons. These receptors are not linked to any known antigen. The material was cultured PBMCs, obtained from culture after CMV antigen stimulation. The receptors originated from a human donor in good health (CMV status not recorded). Some clones in this sample may be carry-over from other donors' samples.

This clonotype was seen only a few times. The V gene is TRBV4-3, the J gene TRBJ2-3; D remains ambiguous. The CDR3 runs 14 residues. Germline V CDR1 and CDR2: LGHNA, YSLEER. The V gene lost 0 bases and the J gene lost 2 bases, with 6 bases spanning the gap. The CDR3 DNA follows: TGCGCCAGCAGCCAAGACCGGCCCACAGATACGCAGTATTTT. Amino acid sequence: CASSQDRPTDTQYF.

This rearrangement joins TRBV28 to TRBJ2-3; D is unresolved. V was clipped by 7 bases and J by 7 bases, with 21 bases between them. Germline V CDR1 and CDR2: MDHEN, SYDVKM. The CDR3 spans 15 residues. The DNA of the CDR3 is TGTGCCAGCACCGCCTCCCCAATTGACTCTTATACGCAGTATTTT. It yields the protein CASTASPIDSYTQYF.

The chain carries TRBV5-5 and TRBJ2-4; 7 bases are shared with TRBD1. Trimming cost V 7 bases and J 3 bases; bases outside gene matches: 4. Germline values: CDR1 SGHKS, CDR2 YYEKEE (reference sequence). CDR3 length: 13 residues. The CDR3 region is CASGTEGKNIQYF. The CDR3 nucleotides are TGTGCCAGCGGGACAGAGGGCAAAAACATTCAGTACTTC.

This clonotype was found many times. The rearrangement links TRBV11-3 to TRBJ1-1, with D unclear. The CDR3 covers 13 residues. V dropped 3 bases and J dropped 8 bases, with 13 bases sitting between them. From germline, CDR1 is SGHNT and CDR2 YENEEA. The DNA for the CDR3 is TGTGCCAGCAGCTTGACTCAGGAAAGGGAAGCTTTCTTT. Protein: CASSLTQEREAFF.

This chain links TRBV6-1 with TRBJ1-4; 7 bases map to TRBD1. V gave up 7 bases and J gave up 6 bases; unmatched junction bases: 5. Germline CDR1 and CDR2: MNHNS and SASEGT. The CDR3 covers 13 residues. The CDR3 loop reads CASKDRQYEKLFF. The CDR3 DNA is TGTGCCAGCAAGGACAGGCAGTATGAAAAACTGTTTTTT.

This clonotype was counted only a few times. V is TRBV14 and J is TRBJ2-2, with 14 bases that match TRBD2. Germline assignment: CDR1 SGHDN and CDR2 FVKESK. V lost 4 bases to trimming and J lost 6 bases; unmatched junction nucleotides: 13. This CDR3 comprises 19 residues. CDR3 protein: CASSPIKETSGRAAGELFF. The CDR3 nucleotides are TGTGCCAGCAGCCCGATCAAAGAGACTAGCGGGAGGGCCGCCGGGGAGCTGTTTTTT.

DNA of the CDR3: TGCAGTGTCCGACAGGCGCCTAAGAGGGGGAGCAATCAGCCCCAGCATTTT. Its translation is CSVRQAPKRGSNQPQHF. The chain uses TRBV20-1 and TRBJ1-5; TRBD1 might be the D (6 bases). Germline-derived CDR1 and CDR2 are DFQATT and SNEGSKA (reference sequence). Deletions cut 7 bases from V and 1 base from J, with 23 bases between. There are 17 residues in the CDR3.

This clonotype was seen a handful of times. This sequence joins TRBV19 and TRBJ2-7; 8 bases match TRBD2. With V trimmed by 3 bases and J by 3 bases, 7 bases remained unmatched. Germline V gives CDR1 LNHDA, CDR2 SQIVND (reference sequence). The CDR3 sequence is 15 residues long. CDR3 bases: TGTGCCAGTAGTATCGGTCCGGGAGGGAACTACGAGCAGTACTTC. Its translation: CASSIGPGGNYEQYF.

V is TRBV6-2 or TRBV6-3 and J is TRBJ2-1; TRBD2 aligns across 10 bases. The V gene's germline CDR1 is MNHEY and CDR2 SVGEGT. The CDR3 covers 16 residues. V lost 2 bases to trimming and J lost 2 bases; unmatched junction nucleotides: 3. The CDR3 region has the DNA TGTGCCAGCAGTTACCTCAGCGGGAGGGCCTACAATGAGCAGTTCTTC. Translating gives CASSYLSGRAYNEQFF.

The chain has TRBV20-1 and TRBJ2-7, with D perhaps matching TRBD1 or TRBD2 (5 bases each). The germline V and J ends were trimmed by 3 bases and 0 bases, with 15 bases remaining between them. The CDR3 extends over 15 amino acids. Germline V CDR1 and CDR2: DFQATT, SNEGSKA (reference sequence). The CDR3 here is CSARNRDAVSYEQYF. In DNA form, the CDR3 reads TGCAGTGCTAGGAACCGGGACGCCGTCTCCTACGAGCAGTACTTC.

This clonotype was picked up a small number of times. V and J are TRBV6-1 and TRBJ2-1, with 9 nucleotides matching TRBD2. V was clipped by 1 base and J by 1 base; unmatched bases: 2. Germline lookup yields CDR1 MNHNS and CDR2 SASEGT. The CDR3 sequence is 16 residues long. CDR3 amino acids: CASSEVLAGSYNEQFF. The CDR3 DNA is TGTGCCAGCAGTGAAGTCCTAGCGGGGTCCTACAATGAGCAGTTCTTC.

Concerning this clonotype: This could be a read error, since a much larger clone is one nucleotide away. No conserved phenylalanine or tryptophan is present at the end of the CDR3, so a read error is the likely explanation. This rearrangement joins TRBV7-2 to TRBJ2-7, with TRBD2 matching over 16 bases. Germline values: CDR1 SGHTA, CDR2 FQGNSA. The CDR3 totals 19 residues. Trimming cost V 4 bases and J 2 bases; bases outside gene matches: 11. The CDR3 spells CASSSPGGLAGGTTYEQYS. CDR3 in DNA: TGTGCCAGCAGCTCCCCAGGGGGACTAGCGGGAGGGACGACCTACGAGCAGTACTCC.

The sample holds a few counts of this clonotype. This chain links TRBV4-1 with TRBJ1-5, with a weak D call TRBD1 (5 bases). Germline lookup yields CDR1 MGHRA and CDR2 YSYEKL. Trimming stripped 5 bases from V and 6 bases from J, with 14 bases between. The length of the CDR3 is 14 residues. The CDR3 loop reads CASSSRTILQPQHF. CDR3 nucleotides: TGCGCCAGCAGCAGCCGGACAATCCTTCAGCCCCAGCATTTT.

This clonotype was picked up many times. This chain connects TRBV7-2 to TRBJ2-1; a weak D match, TRBD1 (5 bases). The V gene's germline CDR1 is SGHTA and CDR2 FQGNSA. CDR3 size: 15 residues. V shed 1 base and J shed 4 bases, with 11 bases lying between them. In DNA, the CDR3 is TGTGCCAGCAGCTTAGATCAGGGCCGGTACAATGAGCAGTTCTTC. As protein: CASSLDQGRYNEQFF.

The chain carries TRBV27 and TRBJ1-2; 7 bases align to TRBD1. The trim removed 6 bases at V and 5 bases at J, leaving 9 bases unmatched. Germline V gene lookup returns CDR1 MNHEY and CDR2 SMNVEV (reference sequence). The CDR3 has 14 amino acids. CDR3 nucleotides: TGTGCCAGCAGCCCCGGGACAGCCATGTATGGCTACACCTTC. Residues: CASSPGTAMYGYTF.

This clonotype has just a few counts. The rearrangement uses TRBV12-3 or TRBV12-4 and TRBJ2-3; TRBD2 agrees at 9 bases. The CDR3 has 14 amino acids. V lost 1 base and J lost 6; bases outside the gene matches: 2. The CDR3 DNA reads as TGTGCCAGCAGTTTAGACCTAGCGGGGGATACGCAGTATTTT. Translated, it gives CASSLDLAGDTQYF.

There are many counts of this clonotype. The J gene is TRBJ2-5, the V gene TRBV5-4; D possibly uses TRBD1 or TRBD2 (5 bases each). Trimming cost V 0 bases and J 3 bases, with 12 bases left between them. Germline CDR1 is SGHNT and CDR2 is YYREEE (reference sequence). This CDR3 comprises 15 residues. CDR3 sequence reads: CASSLAPGPKETQYF. CDR3 nucleotide sequence: TGTGCCAGCAGCTTGGCCCCGGGGCCCAAAGAGACCCAGTACTTC.

This clonotype was seen more than once but under ten times. V usage is TRBV29-1 and J usage is TRBJ2-7; D unclear. Germline loops: CDR1 SQVTM, CDR2 ANQGSEA. V shed 6 bases and J shed 6 bases, with 18 bases lying between them. There are 13 residues in the CDR3. The CDR3 loop reads CSVASKAPGEQYF. In DNA, the CDR3 is TGCAGCGTCGCTTCCAAAGCACCTGGCGAGCAGTACTTC.

The chain joins TRBV11-2 to TRBJ1-6; TRBD1 aligns across 9 bases. This CDR3 has 14 residues. From germline, CDR1 is SGHAT and CDR2 FQNNGV. V shed 4 bases, J shed 10 bases, and the junction held 5 bases outside the gene matches. The CDR3 spells CASSSDRGGSPLHF. The CDR3, as DNA: TGTGCCAGCAGCTCGGACAGGGGTGGCTCACCCCTCCACTTT. Complete variable domain (other parts from reference TRBV11-2 and TRBJ1-6): EAGVAQSPRYKIIEKRQSVAFWCNPISGHATLYWYQQILGQGPKLLIQFQNNGVVDDSQLPKDRFSAERLKGVDSTLKIQPAKLEDSAVYLCASSSDRGGSPLHFGNGTRLTVT.

This clonotype was recorded many times. This chain connects TRBV7-2 to TRBJ2-5; the match to TRBD2 covers 11 bases. The CDR3 has 17 residues. The ends lost 7 bases at V and 1 base at J; junction bases unmatched: 11. Germline lookup yields CDR1 SGHTA and CDR2 FQGNSA. CDR3 in DNA: TGTGCCAGCACCCTAGCCAGAGGACTAGCGGGCCAAGAGACCCAGTACTTC. Its protein product is CASTLARGLAGQETQYF.

This clonotype was detected only a few times. The chain is built from TRBV6-2 or TRBV6-3 and TRBJ2-1; 9 positions agree with TRBD2. CDR3 length: 12 residues. Germline assignment: CDR1 MNHEY and CDR2 SVGEGT. The V gene end was trimmed by 6 bases and the J gene end by 9 bases; junction bases not matched to a gene: 3. Here the CDR3 DNA reads TGTGCCAGCAGCCGGACTAGCGCTGAGCAGTTCTTC. Protein product: CASSRTSAEQFF.

V is TRBV19 and J is TRBJ1-5, with D possibly being TRBD1 (6 bases). The CDR3 has 13 amino acids. The V end was cut by 7 bases, the J end by 3 bases, with 10 bases between. Germline CDR1 reads LNHDA; CDR2 reads SQIVND (reference sequence). The CDR3 reads CASTGQHNQPQHF. As DNA, the CDR3 is TGTGCCAGTACCGGACAGCACAATCAGCCCCAGCATTTT. Full variable domain (outside the CDR3, taken from reference TRBV19 and TRBJ1-5): DGGITQSPKYLFRKEGQNVTLSCEQNLNHDAMYWYRQDPGQGLRLIYYSQIVNDFQKGDIAEGYSVSREKKESFPLTVTSAQKNPTAFYLCASTGQHNQPQHFGDGTRLSIL.